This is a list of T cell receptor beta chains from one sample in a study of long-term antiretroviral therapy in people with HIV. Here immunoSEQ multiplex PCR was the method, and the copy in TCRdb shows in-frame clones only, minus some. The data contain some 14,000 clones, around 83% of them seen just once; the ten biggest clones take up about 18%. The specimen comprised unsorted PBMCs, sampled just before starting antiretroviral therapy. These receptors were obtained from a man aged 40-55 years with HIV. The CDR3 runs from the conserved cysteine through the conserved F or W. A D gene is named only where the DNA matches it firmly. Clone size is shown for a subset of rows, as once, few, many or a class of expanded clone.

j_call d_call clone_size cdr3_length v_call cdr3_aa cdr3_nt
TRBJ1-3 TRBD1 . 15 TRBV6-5 CASTRTGDSGNTIYF TGTGCCAGCACCCGGACAGGGGATTCTGGAAACACCATATATTTT
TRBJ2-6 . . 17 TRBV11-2 CASSPGHLSSGANVLTF TGTGCCAGCAGCCCAGGACACCTAAGCTCTGGGGCCAACGTCCTGACTTTC
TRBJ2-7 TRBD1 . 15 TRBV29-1 CSVAREGTGSDEQYF TGCAGCGTTGCGCGAGAGGGGACAGGGTCTGACGAGCAGTACTTC
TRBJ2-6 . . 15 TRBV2 CASSEPGQLPNVLTF TGTGCCAGCAGTGAACCGGGGCAGCTCCCGAACGTCCTGACTTTC
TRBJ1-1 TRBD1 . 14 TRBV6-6 CASRRIQGAAEAFF TGTGCCAGCCGTCGAATACAGGGGGCTGCTGAAGCTTTCTTT
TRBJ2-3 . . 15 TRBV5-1 CASGEFPSSTDTQYF TGCGCCAGTGGGGAGTTTCCCTCTAGCACAGATACGCAGTATTTT
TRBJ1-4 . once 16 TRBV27 CASSRGGGQTGEKLFF TGTGCCAGCAGCCGAGGGGGGGGCCAAACGGGAGAAAAACTGTTTTTT
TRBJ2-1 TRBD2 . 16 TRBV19 CASSMTSVYLDNEQFF TGTGCCAGTAGTATGACTAGCGTCTATTTGGACAATGAGCAGTTCTTC
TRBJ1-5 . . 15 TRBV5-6 CASSLGTSPNQPQHF TGTGCCAGCAGCCTTGGGACATCTCCTAATCAGCCCCAGCATTTT
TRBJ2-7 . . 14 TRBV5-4 CASSPATGSYEQYF TGTGCCAGCAGTCCCGCGACAGGCTCCTACGAGCAGTACTTC
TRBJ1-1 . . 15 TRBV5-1 CASSLARGAATEAFF TGCGCCAGCAGCTTGGCCAGGGGCGCCGCCACTGAAGCTTTCTTT
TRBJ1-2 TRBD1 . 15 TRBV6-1 CASSATGQGLYGYTF TGTGCCAGCAGCGCAACCGGACAGGGACTCTATGGCTACACCTTC
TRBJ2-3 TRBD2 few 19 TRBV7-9 CASSGLAGEVLGSTDTQYF TGTGCCAGCAGCGGACTAGCGGGAGAGGTCTTGGGGAGCACAGATACGCAGTATTTT
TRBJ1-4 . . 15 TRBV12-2 CASRLGEQGKEKLFF TGTGCAAGTCGCTTAGGGGAACAGGGAAAGGAAAAACTGTTTTTT
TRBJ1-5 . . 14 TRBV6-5 CASSRVSSNQPQHF TGTGCCAGCAGTAGAGTCAGCTCCAATCAGCCCCAGCATTTT
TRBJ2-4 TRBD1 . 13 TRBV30 CAWSLGDSNIQYF TGTGCCTGGAGTCTTGGGGACAGTAACATTCAGTACTTC
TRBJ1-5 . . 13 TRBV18 CASSPAGNQPQHF TGTGCCAGCTCACCGGCAGGGAATCAGCCCCAGCATTTT
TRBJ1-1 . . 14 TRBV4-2 CASSQDLVPFEAFF TGTGCCAGCAGCCAAGATTTGGTCCCTTTTGAAGCTTTCTTT
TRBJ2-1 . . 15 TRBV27 CASRGLDRSYNEQFF TGTGCCAGCAGGGGGCTTGACCGTTCCTACAATGAGCAGTTCTTC
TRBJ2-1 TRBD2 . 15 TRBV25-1 CASSESGSSYNEQFF TGTGCCAGCAGTGAGAGCGGGAGCTCCTACAATGAGCAGTTCTTC
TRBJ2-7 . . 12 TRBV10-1 CASSENNFEQYF TGCGCCAGCAGTGAGAATAATTTCGAGCAGTACTTC
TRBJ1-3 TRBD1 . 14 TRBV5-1 CASSAGTGRNTIYF TGCGCCAGCAGCGCAGGGACAGGCCGTAACACCATATATTTT
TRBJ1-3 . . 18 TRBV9 CASSPQIGEHRYGNTIYF TGTGCCAGCAGCCCTCAAATAGGGGAACACAGATATGGAAACACCATATATTTT
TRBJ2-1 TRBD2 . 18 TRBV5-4 CASSQWGTSGRVYNEQFF TGTGCCAGCAGCCAATGGGGAACTAGCGGGAGGGTATACAATGAGCAGTTCTTC